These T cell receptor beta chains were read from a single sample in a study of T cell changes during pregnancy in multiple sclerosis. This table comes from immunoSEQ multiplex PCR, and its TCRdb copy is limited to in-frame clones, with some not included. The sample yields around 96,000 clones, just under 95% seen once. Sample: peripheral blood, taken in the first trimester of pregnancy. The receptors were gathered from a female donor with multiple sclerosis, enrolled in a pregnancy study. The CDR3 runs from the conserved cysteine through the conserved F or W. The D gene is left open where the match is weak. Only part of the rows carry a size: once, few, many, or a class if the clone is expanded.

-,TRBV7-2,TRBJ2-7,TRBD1,TGTGCCAGCAGCTTTACACGGGACAGCAGCTCCTACGAGCAGTACTTC,CASSFTRDSSSYEQYF
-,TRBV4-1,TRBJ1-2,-,TGCGCCAGCAGCCAAGGAGACACTCTTGATGGCTACACCTTC,CASSQGDTLDGYTF
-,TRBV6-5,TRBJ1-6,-,TGTGCCAGCAGTTACTCGACGGCAGGGGTTGGTTCACCCCTCCACTTT,CASSYSTAGVGSPLHF
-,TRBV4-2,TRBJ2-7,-,TGTGCCAGCAGCCTTGGGACATCAAACTACGAGCAGTACTTC,CASSLGTSNYEQYF
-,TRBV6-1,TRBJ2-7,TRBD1,TGTGCCAGCAGCTCGACAGGGGGCTACGAGCAGTACTTC,CASSSTGGYEQYF
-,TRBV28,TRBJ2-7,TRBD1,TGTGCCAGCAGTTTACGAGAGACAGGGGGCCGGGGCGAGCAGTACTTC,CASSLRETGGRGEQYF
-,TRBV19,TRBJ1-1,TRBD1,TGTGCCAGTGACCTGACAGGGAGGCGCACTGAAGCTTTCTTT,CASDLTGRRTEAFF
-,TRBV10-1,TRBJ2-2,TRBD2,TGCGCCAGCAGTGAGTCGAGCGGGGCCGGGGAGCTGTTTTTT,CASSESSGAGELFF
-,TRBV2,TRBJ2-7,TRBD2,TGTGCCAGCAGTGATCTAGCGGGGGTATACGAGCAGTACTTC,CASSDLAGVYEQYF
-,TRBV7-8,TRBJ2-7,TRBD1,TGTGCCAGCAGCTTGTCCGGGACAGGCTACGAGCAGTACTTC,CASSLSGTGYEQYF
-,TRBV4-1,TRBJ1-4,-,TGCGCCAGCAGCCAATTGGCTCCAACTAATGAAAAACTGTTTTTT,CASSQLAPTNEKLFF
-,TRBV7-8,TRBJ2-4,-,TGTGCCAGCAGCTTAGGGTTACCCACGGTAGCCAAAAACATTCAGTACTTC,CASSLGLPTVAKNIQYF
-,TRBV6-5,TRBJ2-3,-,TGTGCCAGCAACCCCGGGGGAGAGTCCACAGATACGCAGTATTTT,CASNPGGESTDTQYF
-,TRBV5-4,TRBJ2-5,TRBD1,TGTGCCAGCAGCTTGCCCTCGACCGGGACAGGGGGCGACCAAGAGACCCAGTACTTC,CASSLPSTGTGGDQETQYF
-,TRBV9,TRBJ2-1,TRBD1,TGTGCCAGCAGCGTTACACCGGGACAGTCATATGAGCAGTTCTTC,CASSVTPGQSYEQFF
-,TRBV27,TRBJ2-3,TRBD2,TGTGCCAGCAGCCTGACTAGCGGGGTAGATACGCAGTATTTT,CASSLTSGVDTQYF
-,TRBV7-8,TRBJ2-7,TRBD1,TGTGCCAGCAGCCTCAGGGGGCTAGGCTCCTACGAGCAGTACTTC,CASSLRGLGSYEQYF
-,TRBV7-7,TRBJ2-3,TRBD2,TGTGCTAGCAGCTTAGCGGGGACTAGCACAGATACGCAGTATTTT,CASSLAGTSTDTQYF
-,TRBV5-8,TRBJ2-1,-,TGTGCCAGCAGTATGGCCCCCAATGAGCAGTTCTTC,CASSMAPNEQFF
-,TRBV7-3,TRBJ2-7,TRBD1,TGTGCCAGCAGCTTATCAGGACAGGGGGGGTACGAGCAGTACTTC,CASSLSGQGGYEQYF
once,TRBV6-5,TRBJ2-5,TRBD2,TGTGCCAGCAGTCCCGGGACTAGCTCCCAAGAGACCCAGTACTTC,CASSPGTSSQETQYF
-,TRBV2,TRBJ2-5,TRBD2,TGTGCCAGCTCGAGGGGGCGGGGGGGCCAAGAGACCCAGTACTTC,CASSRGRGGQETQYF
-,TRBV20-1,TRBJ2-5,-,TGCAGTGCTAGAGTTCGGGAGACCCAGTACTTC,CSARVRETQYF
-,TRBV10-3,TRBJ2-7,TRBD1,TGTGCCATCAGTGAGTCGATCTTTACGGGACAGCCTTCCGAGCAGTACTTC,CAISESIFTGQPSEQYF
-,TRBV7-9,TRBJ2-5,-,TGTGCCAGCAGCTTAGTTGGCCAGGGCCAAGAGACCCAGTACTTC,CASSLVGQGQETQYF
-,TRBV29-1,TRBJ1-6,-,TGCAGCGTTGGTGAGGGATCACCCCTCCACTTT,CSVGEGSPLHF
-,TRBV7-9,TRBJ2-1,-,TGTGCCAGCAAACTTAGTCTGAACTACAATGAGCAGTTCTTC,CASKLSLNYNEQFF
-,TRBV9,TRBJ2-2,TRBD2,TGTGCCAGCAGCGTTTTTAGCGGGGCGAACACCGGGGAGCTGTTTTTT,CASSVFSGANTGELFF
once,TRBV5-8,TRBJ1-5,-,TGTGCCAGCAGCTATACAGGGATATGGGGATATCAGCCCCAGCATTTT,CASSYTGIWGYQPQHF